The 14 T cell receptor beta chains below all came from one sample that was sequenced in a study of T cells in Graves' hyperthyroidism and ophthalmopathy. Template material for amplifying TCR beta CDR3 regions consisted of RNA transcripts. Using the HTBI primer set, a first-round RT-PCR was run on the TCR CDR3. TCRdb passed the multiplex PCR reads through MiXCR, listing each CDR3 protein once. The sample has about 640,000 distinct CDR3 sequences; around 20% are singletons. Sequenced sample: blood. These receptor sequences come from a man younger than 45 with Graves' ophthalmopathy.

The chain combines TRBV6-1 with TRBJ2-1, with a weak D call TRBD2 (5 bases). With 0 bases removed from V and 5 bases from J, the gap between germline ends came to 8 bases. CDR1 and CDR2 (germline): MNHNS, SASEGT. This CDR3 has 14 amino acids. CDR3 protein: CASSEARRDNEQFF. The DNA for the CDR3 is TGTGCCAGCAGTGAAGCTCGGCGGGACAATGAGCAGTTCTTC.

This clonotype was counted ten times or more. This sequence joins TRBV28 and TRBJ1-5, with 9 positions matching TRBD1. Germline lookup yields CDR1 MDHEN and CDR2 SYDVKM. This CDR3 spans 15 amino acids. With 1 base clipped from V and 4 bases from J, the junction kept 2 bases outside the gene matches. The chain's CDR3 is CASSLFGTGNQPQHF. The CDR3 region has the DNA TGTGCCAGCAGTTTATTCGGGACAGGGAATCAGCCCCAGCATTTT.

This chain connects TRBV11-3 to TRBJ2-4; tentatively, D is TRBD1 or TRBD2 (5 bases each). Germline V gene data show CDR1 as SGHNT and CDR2 as YENEEA. The CDR3 runs to 17 residues. Trimming stripped 5 bases from V and 1 base from J, with 18 bases between. CDR3 DNA: TGTGCCAGCAGCCAATCCGCCGGGGCGGCGGCCAAAAACATTCAGTACTTC. Translation gives CASSQSAGAAAKNIQYF.

This clonotype was found many times. This chain connects TRBV3-1 to TRBJ2-3; 7 nucleotides match TRBD1. CDR3 length: 14 residues. The V segment lost 4 bases and the J segment 3 bases; nucleotides outside the gene matches: 4. CDR1 and CDR2 from the germline V gene are LGHDT and YNNKEL (reference sequence). In nucleotides, the CDR3 is TGTGCCAGCAGCCCCTCAGGGGGAACAGATACGCAGTATTTT. Translating gives CASSPSGGTDTQYF.

The sample holds a few counts of this clonotype. The chain recombines TRBV5-6 with TRBJ1-3; a weak D match, TRBD1 (6 bases). Deletions cut 5 bases from V and 4 bases from J, with 10 bases between. The germline V gene has CDR1 SGHDT and CDR2 YYEEEE. This CDR3 has 13 amino acids. CDR3 nucleotides: TGTGCCAGCAGTTACGACAGGGGAAACACCATATATTTT. It encodes CASSYDRGNTIYF.

This clonotype was seen a handful of times. The rearrangement links TRBV5-1 to TRBJ1-6; D gene uncertain. The V gene's germline CDR1 is SGHRS and CDR2 YFSETQ. This CDR3 has 15 residues. Trimming cost V 0 bases and J 8 bases, with 12 bases left between them. The CDR3 spells CASSLGPSGDSPLHF. The CDR3 DNA reads TGCGCCAGCAGCTTGGGACCCTCGGGCGATTCACCCCTCCACTTT.

Only a few counts were recorded for this clonotype. The V and J genes are TRBV5-1 and TRBJ2-3, with 10 nucleotides matching TRBD2. V lost 3 bases and J lost 4; bases outside the gene matches: 5. Germline values: CDR1 SGHRS, CDR2 YFSETQ. This CDR3 contains 15 residues. The CDR3 DNA reads as TGCGCCAGCAGCTCCGGGACTAGCGAAGCAGATACGCAGTATTTT. Translating it yields CASSSGTSEADTQYF.

The chain uses TRBV20-1 and TRBJ2-1; D uncertain. The CDR3 totals 15 residues. Germline loops: CDR1 DFQATT, CDR2 SNEGSKA (reference sequence). The ends were cut back, 3 bases at V and 3 bases at J, with 15 bases in the middle. The CDR3: CSASLPRPFYNEQFF. CDR3 DNA: TGCAGTGCTAGTTTGCCCAGACCTTTCTACAATGAGCAGTTCTTC.

The chain recombines TRBV6-5 with TRBJ2-5, with 12 positions matching TRBD1. This CDR3 contains 16 residues. The ends lost 0 bases at V and 5 bases at J; junction bases unmatched: 4. The germline V gene has CDR1 MNHEY and CDR2 SVGAGI. Written as DNA, the CDR3 is TGTGCCAGCAGTTACTCCACGGGACAGGGGGCTGAGACCCAGTACTTC. Amino acid sequence: CASSYSTGQGAETQYF.

This clonotype was detected many times. This chain uses TRBV24-1 with TRBJ1-1; D uncertain. V lost 3 bases and J 3 bases, leaving 7 bases between the germline ends. This CDR3 is built from 13 residues. The germline CDR1 and CDR2 sequences are KGHDR and SFDVKD. In DNA form, the CDR3 reads TGTGCCACCAGTGATCCAGAGTACACTGAAGCTTTCTTT. Encoded protein: CATSDPEYTEAFF.

A few counts support this clonotype. The DNA of the CDR3 is TGTGCCAGCAGCCTCGCTCGCGGGGGTGAGCAGTTCTTC. Its protein is CASSLARGGEQFF. The V call is TRBV11-2, the J call TRBJ2-1; 7 positions agree with TRBD2. The CDR3 is 13 residues long. Germline CDR1 and CDR2: SGHAT and FQNNGV. Trimming at V came to 5 bases and at J to 9 bases, leaving 7 bases not matched to a gene. Drawing the rest from reference TRBV11-2 and TRBJ2-1, the complete variable domain is EAGVAQSPRYKIIEKRQSVAFWCNPISGHATLYWYQQILGQGPKLLIQFQNNGVVDDSQLPKDRFSAERLKGVDSTLKIQPAKLEDSAVYLCASSLARGGEQFFGPGTRLTVL.

The gene calls are TRBV28 and TRBJ2-3, with 7 bases identical to TRBD1. The CDR3 contains 15 residues. Per the germline V gene, CDR1 is MDHEN and CDR2 is SYDVKM. V gave up 6 bases and J gave up 4 bases; unmatched junction bases: 10. The CDR3 region has the DNA TGTGCCAGCAGCAGCACAGGGGATCATGCAGATACGCAGTATTTT. Translation gives CASSSTGDHADTQYF.

This clonotype was recorded a few times. The chain is built from TRBV5-5 and TRBJ2-2; TRBD2 might be the D (5 bases). V gave up 1 base and J gave up 5 bases, with 9 bases separating them. Per germline, CDR1 SGHKS and CDR2 YYEKEE (reference sequence). The CDR3 is 14 residues long. Here the CDR3 DNA reads TGTGCCAGCAGCTTGCCCTCGGGGACCGGGGAGCTGTTTTTT. It encodes CASSLPSGTGELFF.

This clonotype was seen repeatedly, ten times or more. The CDR3 protein is CASSSTQTGELFF. The CDR3 nucleotides are TGTGCCAGCAGCTCGACCCAGACCGGGGAGCTGTTTTTT. The J gene is TRBJ2-2, the V gene TRBV11-1, with D unresolved. Trimming pared 4 bases from V and 5 bases from J, leaving 8 bases between. The germline gives CDR1 SGHAT, CDR2 FQDESV (reference sequence). CDR3 size: 13 residues.